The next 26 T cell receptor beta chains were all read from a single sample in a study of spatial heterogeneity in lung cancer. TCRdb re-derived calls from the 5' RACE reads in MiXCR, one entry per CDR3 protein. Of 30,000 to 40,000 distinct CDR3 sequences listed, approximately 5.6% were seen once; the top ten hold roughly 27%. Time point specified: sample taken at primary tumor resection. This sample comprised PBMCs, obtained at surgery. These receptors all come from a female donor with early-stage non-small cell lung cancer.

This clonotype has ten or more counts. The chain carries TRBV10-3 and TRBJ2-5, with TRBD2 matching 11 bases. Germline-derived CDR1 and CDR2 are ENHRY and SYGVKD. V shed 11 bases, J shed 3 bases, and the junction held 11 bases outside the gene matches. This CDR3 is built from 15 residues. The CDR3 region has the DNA TGTGCCTCGCGACCTAGCGGGGGGCCGGAAGAGACCCAGTACTTC. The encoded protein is CASRPSGGPEETQYF.

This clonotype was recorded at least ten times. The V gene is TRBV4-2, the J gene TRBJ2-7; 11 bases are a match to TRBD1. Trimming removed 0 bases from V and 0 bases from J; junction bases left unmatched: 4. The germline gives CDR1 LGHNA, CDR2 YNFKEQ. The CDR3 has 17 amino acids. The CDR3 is CASSQETGTGGSYEQYF. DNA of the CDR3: TGTGCCAGCAGCCAAGAGACCGGGACAGGGGGCTCCTACGAGCAGTACTTC.

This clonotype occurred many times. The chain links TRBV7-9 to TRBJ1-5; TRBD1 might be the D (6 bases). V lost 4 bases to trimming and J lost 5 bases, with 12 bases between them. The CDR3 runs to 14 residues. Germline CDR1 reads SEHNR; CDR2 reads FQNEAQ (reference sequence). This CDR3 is CASSSDRSDQPQHF. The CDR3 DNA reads TGTGCCAGCAGCTCCGACAGGAGTGATCAGCCCCAGCATTTT.

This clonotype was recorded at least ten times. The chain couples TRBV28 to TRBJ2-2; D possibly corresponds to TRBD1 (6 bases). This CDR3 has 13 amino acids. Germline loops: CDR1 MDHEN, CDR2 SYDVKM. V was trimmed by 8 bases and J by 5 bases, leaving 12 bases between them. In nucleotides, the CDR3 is TGTGCCAGCCTTCTAGGGGGAACCGGGGAGCTGTTTTTT. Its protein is CASLLGGTGELFF.

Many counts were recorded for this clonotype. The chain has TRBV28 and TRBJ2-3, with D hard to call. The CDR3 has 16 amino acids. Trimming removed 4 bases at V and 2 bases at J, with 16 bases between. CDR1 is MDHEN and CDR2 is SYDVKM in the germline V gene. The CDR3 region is CASSSASGSYTDTQYF. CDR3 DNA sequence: TGTGCCAGCAGTTCCGCCTCCGGGTCTTACACAGATACGCAGTATTTT. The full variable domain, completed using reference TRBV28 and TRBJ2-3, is DVKVTQSSRYLVKRTGEKVFLECVQDMDHENMFWYRQDPGLGLRLIYFSYDVKMKEKGDIPEGYSVSREKKERFSLILESASTNQTSMYLCASSSASGSYTDTQYFGPGTRLTVL.

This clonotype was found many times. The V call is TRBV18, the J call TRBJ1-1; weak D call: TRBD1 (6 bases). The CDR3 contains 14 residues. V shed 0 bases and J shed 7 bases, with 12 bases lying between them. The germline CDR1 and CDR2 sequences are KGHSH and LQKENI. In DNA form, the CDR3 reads TGTGCCAGCTCACCACCGGCACAGGGAGGTGAAGCTTTCTTT. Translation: CASSPPAQGGEAFF.

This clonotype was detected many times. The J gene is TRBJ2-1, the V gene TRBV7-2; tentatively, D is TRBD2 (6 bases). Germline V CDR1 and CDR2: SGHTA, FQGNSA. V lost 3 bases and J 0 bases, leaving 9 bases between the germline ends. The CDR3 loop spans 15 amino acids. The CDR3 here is CASSFLADSYNEQFF. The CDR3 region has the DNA TGTGCCAGCAGCTTTTTAGCGGACTCCTACAATGAGCAGTTCTTC.

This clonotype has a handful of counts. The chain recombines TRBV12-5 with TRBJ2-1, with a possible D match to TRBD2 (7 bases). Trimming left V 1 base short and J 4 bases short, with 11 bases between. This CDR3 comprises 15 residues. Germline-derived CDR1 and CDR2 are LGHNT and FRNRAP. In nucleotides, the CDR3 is TGTGCTAGTGGTTTGGAACGGGGGGCATACAATGAGCAGTTCTTC. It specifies CASGLERGAYNEQFF.

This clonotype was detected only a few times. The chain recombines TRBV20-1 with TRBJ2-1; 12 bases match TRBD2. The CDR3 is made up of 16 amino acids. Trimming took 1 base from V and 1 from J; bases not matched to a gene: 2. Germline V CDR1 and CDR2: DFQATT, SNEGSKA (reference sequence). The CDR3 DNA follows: TGCAGTGCTAGAGCGACTAGCGGGGGTTCCTACAATGAGCAGTTCTTC. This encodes CSARATSGGSYNEQFF.

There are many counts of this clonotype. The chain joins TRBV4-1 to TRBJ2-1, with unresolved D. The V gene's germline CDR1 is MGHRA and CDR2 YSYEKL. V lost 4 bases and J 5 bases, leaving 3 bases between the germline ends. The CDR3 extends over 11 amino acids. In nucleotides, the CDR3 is TGCGCCAGCAGCCGAGACAATGAGCAGTTCTTC. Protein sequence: CASSRDNEQFF.

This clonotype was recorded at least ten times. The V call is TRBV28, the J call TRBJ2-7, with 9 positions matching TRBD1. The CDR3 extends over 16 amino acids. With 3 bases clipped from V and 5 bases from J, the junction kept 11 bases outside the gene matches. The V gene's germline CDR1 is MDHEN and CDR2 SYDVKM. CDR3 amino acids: CASSLRSGTGNHEQYF. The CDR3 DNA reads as TGTGCCAGCAGTTTGCGATCCGGGACAGGGAACCACGAGCAGTACTTC.

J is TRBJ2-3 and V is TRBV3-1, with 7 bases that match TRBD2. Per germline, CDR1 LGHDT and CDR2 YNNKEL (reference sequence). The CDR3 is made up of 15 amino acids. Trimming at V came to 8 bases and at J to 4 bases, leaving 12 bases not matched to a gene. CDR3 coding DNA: TGTGCCAGCCTTGGGAGGGACCTGGAGGCAGATACGCAGTATTTT. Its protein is CASLGRDLEADTQYF.

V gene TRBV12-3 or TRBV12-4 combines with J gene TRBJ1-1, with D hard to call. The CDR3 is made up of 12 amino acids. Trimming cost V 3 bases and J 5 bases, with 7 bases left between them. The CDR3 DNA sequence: TGTGCCAGCAGTTTCTCGGGGACTGAAGCTTTCTTT. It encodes CASSFSGTEAFF.

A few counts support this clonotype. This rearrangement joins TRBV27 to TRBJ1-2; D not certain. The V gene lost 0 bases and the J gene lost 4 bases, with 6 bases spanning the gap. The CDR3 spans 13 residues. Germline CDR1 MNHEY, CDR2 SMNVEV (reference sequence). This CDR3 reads CASSLSAFYGYTF. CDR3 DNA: TGTGCCAGCAGTTTATCAGCGTTCTATGGCTACACCTTC.

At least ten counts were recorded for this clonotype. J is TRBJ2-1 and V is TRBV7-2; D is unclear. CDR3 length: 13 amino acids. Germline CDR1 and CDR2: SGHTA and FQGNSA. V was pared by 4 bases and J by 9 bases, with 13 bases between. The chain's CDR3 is CASSSARWGEQFF. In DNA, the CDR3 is TGTGCCAGCAGCTCGGCCCGCTGGGGTGAGCAGTTCTTC. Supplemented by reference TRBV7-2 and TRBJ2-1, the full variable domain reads GAGVSQSPSNKVTEKGKDVELRCDPISGHTALYWYRQSLGQGLEFLIYFQGNSAPDKSGLPSDRFSAERTGGSVSTLTIQRTQQEDSAVYLCASSSARWGEQFFGPGTRLTVL.

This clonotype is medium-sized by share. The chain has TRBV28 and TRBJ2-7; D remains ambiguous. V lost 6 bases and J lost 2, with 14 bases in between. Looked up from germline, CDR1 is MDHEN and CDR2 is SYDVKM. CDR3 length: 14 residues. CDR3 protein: CASSPLVGPYEQYF. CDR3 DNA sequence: TGTGCCAGCAGCCCCCTGGTCGGTCCCTACGAGCAGTACTTC.

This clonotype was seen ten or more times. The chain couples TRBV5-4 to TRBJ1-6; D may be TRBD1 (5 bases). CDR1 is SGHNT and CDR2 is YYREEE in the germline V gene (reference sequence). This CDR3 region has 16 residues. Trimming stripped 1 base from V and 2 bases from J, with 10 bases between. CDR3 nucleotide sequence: TGTGCCAGCAGCTTGTCGGGGGGGACCTATAATTCACCCCTCCACTTT. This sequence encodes CASSLSGGTYNSPLHF.

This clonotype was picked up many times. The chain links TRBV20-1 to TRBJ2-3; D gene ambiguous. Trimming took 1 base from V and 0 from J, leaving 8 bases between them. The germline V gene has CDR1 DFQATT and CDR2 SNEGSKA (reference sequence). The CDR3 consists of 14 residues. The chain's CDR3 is CSARGVGSTDTQYF. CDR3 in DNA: TGCAGTGCTAGAGGAGTGGGTAGCACAGATACGCAGTATTTT.

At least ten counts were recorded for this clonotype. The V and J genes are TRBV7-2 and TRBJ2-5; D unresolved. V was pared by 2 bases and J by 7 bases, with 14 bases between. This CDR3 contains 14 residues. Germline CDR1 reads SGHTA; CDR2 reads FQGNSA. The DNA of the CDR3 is TGTGCCAGCAGCTTAAAGGCCATCAAAGGGACCCAGTACTTC. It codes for CASSLKAIKGTQYF.

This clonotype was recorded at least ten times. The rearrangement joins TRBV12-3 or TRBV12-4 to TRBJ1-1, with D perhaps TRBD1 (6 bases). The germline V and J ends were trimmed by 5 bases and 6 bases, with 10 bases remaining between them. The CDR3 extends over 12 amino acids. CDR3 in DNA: TGTGCCAGCAGTCCACAGGGCGCTGAAGCTTTCTTT. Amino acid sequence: CASSPQGAEAFF.

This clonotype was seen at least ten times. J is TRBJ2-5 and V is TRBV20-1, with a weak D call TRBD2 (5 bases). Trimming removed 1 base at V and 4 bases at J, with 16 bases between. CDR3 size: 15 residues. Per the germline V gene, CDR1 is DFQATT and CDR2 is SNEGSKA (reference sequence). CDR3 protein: CSARAPRLAGETQYF. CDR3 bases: TGCAGTGCTAGAGCCCCCCGTCTAGCAGGAGAGACCCAGTACTTC.

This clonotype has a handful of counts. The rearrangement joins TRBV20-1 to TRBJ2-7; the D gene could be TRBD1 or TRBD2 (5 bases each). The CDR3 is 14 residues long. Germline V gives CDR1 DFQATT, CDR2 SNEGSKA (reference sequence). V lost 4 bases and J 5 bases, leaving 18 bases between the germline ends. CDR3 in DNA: TGCAGTGCTATCGGGACCGCAAGTTTGAACGAGCAGTACTTC. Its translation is CSAIGTASLNEQYF.

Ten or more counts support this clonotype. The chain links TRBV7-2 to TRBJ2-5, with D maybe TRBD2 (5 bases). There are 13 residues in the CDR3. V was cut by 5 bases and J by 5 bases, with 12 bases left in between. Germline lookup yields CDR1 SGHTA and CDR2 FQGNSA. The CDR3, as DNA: TGTGCCAGCAGCCCACGAGGGCATGAGACCCAGTACTTC. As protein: CASSPRGHETQYF.

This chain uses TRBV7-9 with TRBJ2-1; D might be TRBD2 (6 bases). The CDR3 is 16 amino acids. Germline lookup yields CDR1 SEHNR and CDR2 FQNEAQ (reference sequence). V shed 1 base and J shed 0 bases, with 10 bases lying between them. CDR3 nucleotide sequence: TGTGCCAGCAGCTTAGTTCTAGCGAGCTCCTACAATGAGCAGTTCTTC. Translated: CASSLVLASSYNEQFF.

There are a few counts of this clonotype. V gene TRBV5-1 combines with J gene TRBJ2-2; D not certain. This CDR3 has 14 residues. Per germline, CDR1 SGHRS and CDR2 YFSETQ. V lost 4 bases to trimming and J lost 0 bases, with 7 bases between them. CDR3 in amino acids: CASSPLTNTGELFF. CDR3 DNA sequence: TGCGCCAGCAGCCCCCTAACGAACACCGGGGAGCTGTTTTTT.

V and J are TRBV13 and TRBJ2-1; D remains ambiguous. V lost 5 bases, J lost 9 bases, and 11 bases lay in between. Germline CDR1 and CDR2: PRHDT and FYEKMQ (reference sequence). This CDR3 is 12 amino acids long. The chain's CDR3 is CASSPRLGEQFF. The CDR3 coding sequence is TGTGCCAGCAGCCCCCGGCTGGGTGAGCAGTTCTTC.